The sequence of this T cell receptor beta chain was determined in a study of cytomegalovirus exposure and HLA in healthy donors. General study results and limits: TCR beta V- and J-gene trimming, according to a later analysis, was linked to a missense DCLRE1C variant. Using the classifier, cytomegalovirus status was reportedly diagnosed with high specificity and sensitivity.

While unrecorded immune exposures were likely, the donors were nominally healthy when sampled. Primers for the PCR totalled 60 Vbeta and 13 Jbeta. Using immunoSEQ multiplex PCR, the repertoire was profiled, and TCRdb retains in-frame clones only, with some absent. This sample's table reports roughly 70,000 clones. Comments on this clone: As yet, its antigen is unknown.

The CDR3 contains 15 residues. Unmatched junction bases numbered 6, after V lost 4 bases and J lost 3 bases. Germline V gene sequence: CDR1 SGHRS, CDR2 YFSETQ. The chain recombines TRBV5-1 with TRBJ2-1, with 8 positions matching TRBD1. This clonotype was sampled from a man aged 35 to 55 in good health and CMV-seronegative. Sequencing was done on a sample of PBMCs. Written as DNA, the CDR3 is TGCGCCAGCAGCGTGGACAGGGTCGGCTACAATGAGCAGTTCTTC. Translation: CASSVDRVGYNEQFF.